Presented here are 24 T cell receptor beta chains from one specimen sequenced in a study of T-cell memory formation after mild COVID-19. TCRdb called the 5' RACE reads again in MiXCR, with one record for every CDR3 protein. The repertoire includes hundreds of thousands of distinct CDR3 sequences, 15% of them detected once, and around 2% sits in the top ten. The specimen was PBMCs or a T cell subset sorted from them (not recorded which). These receptors were taken from an adult woman who had mild COVID-19 (a few samples of this study predate the infection). Cell type and time point are not known.

This clonotype was picked up a small number of times. The V and J genes are TRBV12-3 or TRBV12-4 and TRBJ2-4; either TRBD1 or TRBD2 may supply D (5 bases each). V dropped 6 bases and J dropped 5 bases, with 17 bases sitting between them. The CDR3 is made up of 15 amino acids. CDR3 DNA sequence: TGTGCCAGCAGCCCAACGGGACCCCTGGAAAACATTCAGTACTTC. Protein sequence: CASSPTGPLENIQYF.

This clonotype was found a few times. The V and J genes are TRBV5-6 and TRBJ2-7; possible D gene TRBD1, 6 bases. The CDR3 has 16 residues. Germline V CDR1 and CDR2: SGHDT, YYEEEE. Trimming pared 0 bases from V and 6 bases from J, leaving 19 bases between. The CDR3 region is CASSLGPFSTGFEQYF. In DNA, the CDR3 is TGTGCCAGCAGCTTGGGACCCTTCTCGACAGGATTCGAGCAGTACTTC. Combining the CDR3 with reference TRBV5-6 and TRBJ2-7 gives the whole variable domain DAGVTQSPTHLIKTRGQQVTLRCSPKSGHDTVSWYQQALGQGPQFIFQYYEEEERQRGNFPDRFSGHQFPNYSSELNVNALLLGDSALYLCASSLGPFSTGFEQYFGPGTRLTVT.

This clonotype appeared a few times. The chain couples TRBV20-1 to TRBJ2-1; tentative D call: TRBD2 (7 bases). The length of the CDR3 is 15 residues. V was shortened by 0 bases and J by 4 bases, with 13 bases between the two germline ends. Germline V gene sequence: CDR1 DFQATT, CDR2 SNEGSKA (reference sequence). The CDR3 DNA reads TGCAGTGCTAGAGAAGAGGGGGGGCCGTACAATGAGCAGTTCTTC. Protein sequence: CSAREEGGPYNEQFF.

The J gene is TRBJ1-1, the V gene TRBV10-3; D possibly corresponds to TRBD1 (5 bases). The germline gives CDR1 ENHRY, CDR2 SYGVKD. The CDR3 spans 13 residues. V shed 6 bases and J shed 1 base, with 9 bases lying between them. CDR3 in DNA: TGTGCCATCAGGGACACTGAGAACACTGAAGCTTTCTTT. As protein: CAIRDTENTEAFF.

The V call is TRBV7-9, the J call TRBJ1-5; possible D gene TRBD1, 6 bases. Between the trimmed V and J ends, which lost 5 bases and 3 bases, there was a span of 14 bases. The CDR3 covers 15 residues. Germline V gene lookup returns CDR1 SEHNR and CDR2 FQNEAQ (reference sequence). In DNA, the CDR3 is TGTGCCAGCAGCCAGACTACAGGGTACAATCAGCCCCAGCATTTT. It is translated as CASSQTTGYNQPQHF.

In this sample, this clonotype turned up a few times. The chain links TRBV19 to TRBJ2-7; possibly TRBD1 or TRBD2 for D (5 bases each). The V gene's germline CDR1 is LNHDA and CDR2 SQIVND (reference sequence). The CDR3 runs to 13 residues. V was pared by 4 bases and J by 6 bases, with 13 bases between. The DNA for the CDR3 is TGTGCCAGTAGTAGGGACCTCCTGTCCGAGCAGTACTTC. Residues: CASSRDLLSEQYF.

This clonotype turned up a few times. The rearrangement links TRBV6-6 to TRBJ2-1; D may be TRBD1 (5 bases). CDR1 and CDR2 (germline): MNHNY, SVGAGI (reference sequence). The V end lost 2 bases, the J end lost 2 bases, and 10 bases lay between the germline ends. This CDR3 region has 15 residues. The DNA for the CDR3 is TGTGCCAGCAGTTACAGGGAAGGGGCCTACAATGAGCAGTTCTTC. Residues: CASSYREGAYNEQFF.

The chain recombines TRBV11-2 with TRBJ2-5, with a possible D match to TRBD1 (5 bases). V gave up 0 bases and J gave up 5 bases, with 7 bases separating them. Germline V CDR1 and CDR2: SGHAT, FQNNGV. This CDR3 spans 13 amino acids. CDR3 nucleotides: TGTGCCAGCAGCTTAGATCAGGGTGAGACCCAGTACTTC. This translates into CASSLDQGETQYF.

This clonotype appeared a few times. This sequence joins TRBV12-3 or TRBV12-4 and TRBJ1-4; TRBD1 is a possible D gene (6 bases). V gave up 3 bases and J gave up 6 bases, with 17 bases separating them. CDR3 length: 16 amino acids. The CDR3 loop is CASSFSPDSRDEKLFF. In nucleotides, the CDR3 is TGTGCCAGCAGTTTTTCCCCGGACAGCCGAGATGAAAAACTGTTTTTT.

The chain carries TRBV5-1 and TRBJ2-7, with 9 bases lining up with TRBD1. Germline values: CDR1 SGHRS, CDR2 YFSETQ. V lost 5 bases, J lost 3 bases, and 9 bases stayed unmatched. The CDR3 has 15 residues. The DNA of the CDR3 is TGCGCCAGCAGAGCAAAGTGGGACAGGGTCTACGAGCAGTACTTC. Its translation: CASRAKWDRVYEQYF.

This sequence joins TRBV6-2 or TRBV6-3 and TRBJ2-2; D not certain. The germline V and J ends were trimmed by 5 bases and 3 bases, with 10 bases remaining between them. The CDR3 is 14 residues long. Germline V gene lookup returns CDR1 MNHEY and CDR2 SVGEGT. The CDR3: CASSRLEYTGELFF. DNA for the CDR3: TGTGCCAGCAGTCGACTGGAGTACACCGGGGAGCTGTTTTTT.

This clonotype occurred a few times. The chain recombines TRBV20-1 with TRBJ2-1; TRBD2 agrees at 11 bases. Germline trimming cut 3 bases from V and 12 bases from J; bases unmatched to any gene: 4. The CDR3 extends over 12 amino acids. In germline, CDR1 is DFQATT, CDR2 SNEGSKA (reference sequence). This CDR3 reads CSARRLAGRQFF. The CDR3 DNA follows: TGCAGTGCTAGGCGACTAGCGGGGCGGCAGTTCTTC.

This clonotype was picked up a small number of times. The rearrangement links TRBV12-3 or TRBV12-4 to TRBJ2-3, with unresolved D. This CDR3 contains 12 residues. Between the trimmed V and J ends, which lost 6 bases and 4 bases, there was a span of 8 bases. CDR3 region: CASSPKADTQYF. CDR3 DNA: TGTGCCAGCAGCCCCAAGGCAGATACGCAGTATTTT.

Ten or more counts support this clonotype. This chain uses TRBV11-2 with TRBJ1-2, with a weak D call TRBD1 (5 bases). Germline assignment: CDR1 SGHAT and CDR2 FQNNGV. V lost 4 bases to trimming and J lost 8 bases, with 14 bases between them. The CDR3 is made up of 13 amino acids. Here the CDR3 DNA reads TGTGCCAGCAGCTCCCAAGTGGGGCGCGGCTACACCTTC. This encodes CASSSQVGRGYTF. Full variable domain (rest looked up from reference TRBV11-2 and TRBJ1-2): EAGVAQSPRYKIIEKRQSVAFWCNPISGHATLYWYQQILGQGPKLLIQFQNNGVVDDSQLPKDRFSAERLKGVDSTLKIQPAKLEDSAVYLCASSSQVGRGYTFGSGTRLTVV.

This clonotype was seen many times. J is TRBJ2-5 and V is TRBV11-2, with D tentatively TRBD2 (5 bases). The CDR3 runs to 11 residues. Germline V gene data show CDR1 as SGHAT and CDR2 as FQNNGV. V was pared by 4 bases and J by 7 bases, with 7 bases between. Written as DNA, the CDR3 is TGTGCCAGCAGCTCTAGCCTGACCCAGTACTTC. Amino acids: CASSSSLTQYF.

The rearrangement joins TRBV27 to TRBJ1-2; D gene unclear. This CDR3 has 15 residues. From germline, CDR1 is MNHEY and CDR2 SMNVEV (reference sequence). The ends were cut back, 5 bases at V and 3 bases at J, with 16 bases in the middle. CDR3 DNA sequence: TGTGCCAGCAGTGTGGTTTCGGGCATATACTATGGCTACACCTTC. Protein sequence: CASSVVSGIYYGYTF.

The chain carries TRBV20-1 and TRBJ2-3, with D possibly TRBD2 on 5 matching bases. The CDR3 is made up of 15 amino acids. V was shortened by 2 bases and J by 6 bases, with 18 bases between the two germline ends. In germline, CDR1 is DFQATT, CDR2 SNEGSKA (reference sequence). The CDR3 sequence: CSARSPSAEADTQYF. DNA of the CDR3: TGCAGTGCTAGAAGTCCCTCTGCGGAGGCGGATACGCAGTATTTT.

V is TRBV5-5 and J is TRBJ1-2; D is undetermined. Trimming took 1 base from V and 7 from J, leaving 14 bases between them. Looked up from germline, CDR1 is SGHKS and CDR2 is YYEKEE (reference sequence). The CDR3 loop spans 14 amino acids. The CDR3: CASSLNPQSGGYTF. The CDR3 nucleotides are TGTGCCAGCAGCTTGAATCCACAGTCTGGTGGCTACACCTTC.

The CDR3 reads CASSLEGGSYEQYF. The CDR3 DNA sequence: TGCGCCAGCAGCTTGGAAGGCGGATCCTACGAGCAGTACTTC. This chain joins TRBV5-1 and TRBJ2-7; D is uncertain. The CDR3 is 14 residues long. Germline values: CDR1 SGHRS, CDR2 YFSETQ. V gave up 0 bases and J gave up 1 base, with 8 bases separating them.

In its sample, this clonotype was seen many times. V is TRBV12-3 or TRBV12-4 and J is TRBJ2-7, with TRBD1 identical over 9 bases. Unmatched junction bases numbered 9, after V lost 5 bases and J lost 4 bases. This CDR3 has 15 amino acids. CDR3 nucleotides: TGTGCCAGCAGTCTAGGACAGGGGTCGATATACGAGCAGTACTTC. Protein sequence: CASSLGQGSIYEQYF.

The chain couples TRBV12-3 or TRBV12-4 to TRBJ2-2, with D perhaps assigned TRBD1 or TRBD2 (5 bases each). CDR3 length: 18 residues. V was pared by 7 bases and J by 7 bases, with 28 bases between. CDR3 DNA sequence: TGTGCCAGCACCCCCTGGGACCGGCTCGGAATGGCCGGCGGGGAGCTGTTTTTT. Amino acids: CASTPWDRLGMAGGELFF.

The chain carries TRBV10-3 and TRBJ1-5; D is unresolved. The germline V and J ends were trimmed by 5 bases and 4 bases, with 9 bases remaining between them. CDR3 length: 13 amino acids. Germline V gene data show CDR1 as ENHRY and CDR2 as SYGVKD. CDR3 bases: TGTGCCATCAGTAACCCGTCGAATCAGCCCCAGCATTTT. This gives the protein CAISNPSNQPQHF.

This clonotype was seen only once. The chain combines TRBV24-1 with TRBJ1-2; a possible D gene is TRBD1 (5 bases). V was clipped by 3 bases and J by 5 bases, with 12 bases between them. CDR1 is KGHDR, CDR2 SFDVKD, per germline. CDR3 size: 14 residues. The CDR3: CATSDVGPGYGYTF. CDR3 nucleotide sequence: TGTGCCACCAGTGATGTGGGACCGGGATATGGCTACACCTTC.

This clonotype has more than one count but fewer than ten. This chain links TRBV20-1 with TRBJ2-7; 12 bases are a match to TRBD2. V shed 8 bases and J 3 bases; nucleotides not matched to a gene: 11. The germline V gene has CDR1 DFQATT and CDR2 SNEGSKA (reference sequence). CDR3 size: 15 residues. This CDR3 is CSIPRLAGAHYEQYF. The CDR3 DNA sequence: TGCAGTATCCCGCGACTAGCGGGAGCCCACTACGAGCAGTACTTC.